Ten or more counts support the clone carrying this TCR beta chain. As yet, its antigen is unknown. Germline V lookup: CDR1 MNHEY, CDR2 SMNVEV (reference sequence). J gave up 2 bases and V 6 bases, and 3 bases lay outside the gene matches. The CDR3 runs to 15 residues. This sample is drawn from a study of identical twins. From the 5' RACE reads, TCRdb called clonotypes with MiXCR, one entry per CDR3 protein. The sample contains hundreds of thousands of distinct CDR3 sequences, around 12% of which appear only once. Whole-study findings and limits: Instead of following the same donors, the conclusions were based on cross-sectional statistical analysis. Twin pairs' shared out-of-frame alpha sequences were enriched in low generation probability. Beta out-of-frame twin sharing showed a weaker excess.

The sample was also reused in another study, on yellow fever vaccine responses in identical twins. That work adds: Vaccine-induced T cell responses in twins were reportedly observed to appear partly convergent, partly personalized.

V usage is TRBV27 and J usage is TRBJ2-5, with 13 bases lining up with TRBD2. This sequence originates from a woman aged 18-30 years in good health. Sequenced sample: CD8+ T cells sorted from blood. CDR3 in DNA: TGTGCCAGCAGGAGACTAGCGGGGGGACAAGAGACCCAGTACTTC. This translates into CASRRLAGGQETQYF.